The rows below give T cell receptor beta chains drawn from one sample of a study of T-cell memory formation after mild COVID-19. MiXCR, applied by TCRdb to the 5' RACE reads, yields one record per CDR3 protein. The sample records approximately 190,000 distinct CDR3 sequences, around 16% being singletons. Material for sequencing was PBMCs or a T cell subset sorted from them (not recorded which). These receptors were collected from an adult woman who had mild COVID-19 (a few samples of this study predate the infection). Cell type and time point are not known. Each CDR3 is given with its conserved first and last residue. D genes are given only for firm matches. Only part of the rows carry a size: once, few, many, or a class if the clone is expanded.

v_gene: TRBV5-1
j_gene: TRBJ2-7
abundance: few
d_gene: .
CDR3nt: TGCGCCAGCAGCTTGCGCCCCGGGACCCCAGAATACGAGCAGTACTTC
CDR3aa: CASSLRPGTPEYEQYF

v_gene: TRBV29-1
j_gene: TRBJ2-1
abundance: few
d_gene: .
CDR3nt: TGCAGCGTTGATACTGGAAAAAGGAATGAGCAGTTCTTC
CDR3aa: CSVDTGKRNEQFF

v_gene: TRBV27
j_gene: TRBJ2-7
abundance: few
d_gene: .
CDR3nt: TGTGCCAGCAGTTTTGGGAGGGGGGCGCCAGGCGAGCAGTACTTC
CDR3aa: CASSFGRGAPGEQYF

v_gene: TRBV6-4
j_gene: TRBJ2-3
abundance: .
d_gene: TRBD1
CDR3nt: TGTGCCAGCAGTGACTCGACAGGGGGCGCAGATACGCAGTATTTT
CDR3aa: CASSDSTGGADTQYF

v_gene: TRBV12-3/TRBV12-4
j_gene: TRBJ1-1
abundance: .
d_gene: .
CDR3nt: TGTGCCAGCAGTTTTAGGGAGGACACTGAAGCTTTCTTT
CDR3aa: CASSFREDTEAFF

v_gene: TRBV27
j_gene: TRBJ2-6
abundance: few
d_gene: .
CDR3nt: TGTGCCAGCAGCCGGCCGGGACCTAGCTCTGGGGCCAACGTCCTGACTTTC
CDR3aa: CASSRPGPSSGANVLTF

v_gene: TRBV23-1
j_gene: TRBJ2-6
abundance: .
d_gene: .
CDR3nt: TGCGCCAGCAGTCTGGCAGAGCGATCCAGGGGGGCCAACGTCCTGACTTTC
CDR3aa: CASSLAERSRGANVLTF

v_gene: TRBV29-1
j_gene: TRBJ1-2
abundance: .
d_gene: .
CDR3nt: TGCAGCGTTGACCAGCGTAACTATGGCTACACCTTC
CDR3aa: CSVDQRNYGYTF

v_gene: TRBV5-1
j_gene: TRBJ1-1
abundance: many
d_gene: .
CDR3nt: TGCGCCAGCAGCTTGGTCCAGGGAGAGACTGAAGCTTTCTTT
CDR3aa: CASSLVQGETEAFF

v_gene: TRBV30
j_gene: TRBJ1-2
abundance: few
d_gene: .
CDR3nt: TGTGCCTCCGAGACTGGGTATGGCTACACCTTC
CDR3aa: CASETGYGYTF

v_gene: TRBV11-2
j_gene: TRBJ2-7
abundance: .
d_gene: TRBD2
CDR3nt: TGTGCCAGCAGCGGGAGAGCGGGAATACACGAGCAGTACTTC
CDR3aa: CASSGRAGIHEQYF

v_gene: TRBV6-6
j_gene: TRBJ2-4
abundance: few
d_gene: TRBD1
CDR3nt: TGTGCCAGCAGCCGGGACAGGGCAAAAAACATTCAGTACTTC
CDR3aa: CASSRDRAKNIQYF

v_gene: TRBV29-1
j_gene: TRBJ1-1
abundance: few
d_gene: .
CDR3nt: TGCAGCGGCCTTAAGGGGACTGAAGCTTTCTTT
CDR3aa: CSGLKGTEAFF

v_gene: TRBV5-1
j_gene: TRBJ1-1
abundance: .
d_gene: .
CDR3nt: TGCGCCAGCAGCTTGGCCCATGGTAAGGGTGAAGCTTTCTTT
CDR3aa: CASSLAHGKGEAFF

v_gene: TRBV6-2/TRBV6-3
j_gene: TRBJ1-2
abundance: few
d_gene: .
CDR3nt: TGTGCCAGCAGTTACCGATCCAAGGAAGGCTACACCTTC
CDR3aa: CASSYRSKEGYTF

v_gene: TRBV20-1
j_gene: TRBJ1-1
abundance: .
d_gene: .
CDR3nt: TGCAGTGCTAGGTGGGGGATGAACACTGAAGCTTTCTTT
CDR3aa: CSARWGMNTEAFF

v_gene: TRBV7-3
j_gene: TRBJ2-7
abundance: few
d_gene: .
CDR3nt: TGTGCCAGCAGCCCGGTGGCCGGGGGGCGAGAAGAGCAGTACTTC
CDR3aa: CASSPVAGGREEQYF

v_gene: TRBV20-1
j_gene: TRBJ1-2
abundance: .
d_gene: .
CDR3nt: TGCAGTGCTTTTGGGTACTATGGCTACACCTTC
CDR3aa: CSAFGYYGYTF

v_gene: TRBV7-3
j_gene: TRBJ2-2
abundance: .
d_gene: .
CDR3nt: TGTGCCAGCAGCTCAACCCCAGGGAGCACCGGGGAGCTGTTTTTT
CDR3aa: CASSSTPGSTGELFF

v_gene: TRBV5-1
j_gene: TRBJ1-2
abundance: many
d_gene: TRBD1
CDR3nt: TGCGCCAGCAGCTTGGCCGGGGACAGGGTCGGCTACACCTTC
CDR3aa: CASSLAGDRVGYTF

v_gene: TRBV5-1
j_gene: TRBJ2-2
abundance: many
d_gene: .
CDR3nt: TGCGCCAGCAGCTTGGGTTGGAACACCGGGGAGCTGTTTTTT
CDR3aa: CASSLGWNTGELFF

v_gene: TRBV12-3/TRBV12-4
j_gene: TRBJ1-6
abundance: few
d_gene: .
CDR3nt: TGTGCCAGCAAGGAGGGGACAAGATATTCACCCCTCCACTTT
CDR3aa: CASKEGTRYSPLHF

v_gene: TRBV2
j_gene: TRBJ2-7
abundance: .
d_gene: .
CDR3nt: TGTGCCAGCAGTGGGGACCCCTTCTCCTACGAGCAGTACTTC
CDR3aa: CASSGDPFSYEQYF

v_gene: TRBV5-5
j_gene: TRBJ1-5
abundance: few
d_gene: TRBD1
CDR3nt: TGTGCCAGCAGCTTGGGTAGGCAGGGACAGAATAATCAGCCCCAGCATTTT
CDR3aa: CASSLGRQGQNNQPQHF

v_gene: TRBV7-2
j_gene: TRBJ1-2
abundance: few
d_gene: .
CDR3nt: TGTGCCAGCAGCCCTGACAGCGCTGCGGGGGGCTACACCTTC
CDR3aa: CASSPDSAAGGYTF

v_gene: TRBV20-1
j_gene: TRBJ1-2
abundance: few
d_gene: TRBD1
CDR3nt: TGCAGTGCTAGAGTAATGGGACAGGGTTTCGGGTATGGCTACACCTTC
CDR3aa: CSARVMGQGFGYGYTF

v_gene: TRBV7-8
j_gene: TRBJ2-3
abundance: .
d_gene: .
CDR3nt: TGTGCCAGCAGCTCCCGTCCCCCAGGGGTTAGCACAGATACGCAGTATTTT
CDR3aa: CASSSRPPGVSTDTQYF

v_gene: TRBV5-1
j_gene: TRBJ2-5
abundance: .
d_gene: .
CDR3nt: TGCGCCAGCAGCCACACTCAGGGTCCGGGGACCCAGTACTTC
CDR3aa: CASSHTQGPGTQYF

v_gene: TRBV30
j_gene: TRBJ1-2
abundance: few
d_gene: .
CDR3nt: TGTGCCTGGAGGCAGGGCCTGAACTATGGCTACACCTTC
CDR3aa: CAWRQGLNYGYTF

v_gene: TRBV5-1
j_gene: TRBJ2-2
abundance: few
d_gene: .
CDR3nt: TGCGCCAGCAGCTTGCTTGGGGGCTCGACCGGGGAGCTGTTTTTT
CDR3aa: CASSLLGGSTGELFF

v_gene: TRBV12-3/TRBV12-4
j_gene: TRBJ1-6
abundance: .
d_gene: .
CDR3nt: TGTGCCAGCAGTCCGACAGCATCACCCCTCCACTTT
CDR3aa: CASSPTASPLHF

v_gene: TRBV14
j_gene: TRBJ2-3
abundance: few
d_gene: .
CDR3nt: TGTGCCAGCAGCCAGAAACCAGGCAGGAAGAACACAGATACGCAGTATTTT
CDR3aa: CASSQKPGRKNTDTQYF

v_gene: TRBV7-2
j_gene: TRBJ2-1
abundance: .
d_gene: TRBD2
CDR3nt: TGTGCCAGCAGCTCGCCGACTAGCGGGAGTATGTCCTACAATGAGCAGTTCTTC
CDR3aa: CASSSPTSGSMSYNEQFF

v_gene: TRBV7-3
j_gene: TRBJ2-4
abundance: .
d_gene: .
CDR3nt: TGTGCCAGCAGCCCCGGGGATCCGGGAAACATTCAGTACTTC
CDR3aa: CASSPGDPGNIQYF

v_gene: TRBV15
j_gene: TRBJ2-2
abundance: .
d_gene: TRBD2
CDR3nt: TGTGCCACCAGCCGACTAGCGGGAGTCTTCGGGAACACCGGGGAGCTGTTTTTT
CDR3aa: CATSRLAGVFGNTGELFF

v_gene: TRBV14
j_gene: TRBJ1-2
abundance: .
d_gene: .
CDR3nt: TGTGCCAGCAGCCAGCTAAACTATGGCTACACCTTC
CDR3aa: CASSQLNYGYTF

v_gene: TRBV7-9
j_gene: TRBJ2-1
abundance: many
d_gene: TRBD1
CDR3nt: TGTGCCAGCAGCTTAGGAGGACAGGGGGTACGCAATGAGCAGTTCTTC
CDR3aa: CASSLGGQGVRNEQFF

v_gene: TRBV7-2
j_gene: TRBJ1-1
abundance: few
d_gene: TRBD1
CDR3nt: TGTGCCAGCAGCTTAGTGGGACAGGGGCCCGGCACTGAAGCTTTCTTT
CDR3aa: CASSLVGQGPGTEAFF

v_gene: TRBV12-3/TRBV12-4
j_gene: TRBJ2-1
abundance: many
d_gene: .
CDR3nt: TGTGCCAGCAGTTTAGCTGAAAGTCGTGGGCAGTTCTTC
CDR3aa: CASSLAESRGQFF

v_gene: TRBV5-1
j_gene: TRBJ1-1
abundance: few
d_gene: TRBD1
CDR3nt: TGCGCCAGCAGCGCGGGACAGGGGGCGATTGGCACTGAAGCTTTCTTT
CDR3aa: CASSAGQGAIGTEAFF

v_gene: TRBV20-1
j_gene: TRBJ1-1
abundance: few
d_gene: .
CDR3nt: TGCAGTGCTAGGTCGGGTAACACTGAAGCTTTCTTT
CDR3aa: CSARSGNTEAFF

v_gene: TRBV5-1
j_gene: TRBJ1-6
abundance: few
d_gene: TRBD1
CDR3nt: TGCGCCAGCAGCAATGGACAGGGGGTGGATTCACCCCTCCACTTT
CDR3aa: CASSNGQGVDSPLHF

v_gene: TRBV29-1
j_gene: TRBJ1-1
abundance: few
d_gene: .
CDR3nt: TGCAGCGTTGGCGGACAGAACACTGAAGCTTTCTTT
CDR3aa: CSVGGQNTEAFF

v_gene: TRBV6-1
j_gene: TRBJ1-2
abundance: .
d_gene: .
CDR3nt: TGTGCCAGCAGTGAAGGACAGCGAGGCGACTATGGCTACACCTTC
CDR3aa: CASSEGQRGDYGYTF

v_gene: TRBV12-3/TRBV12-4
j_gene: TRBJ2-6
abundance: .
d_gene: TRBD1
CDR3nt: TGTGCCAGCAGGATACAGGGGGCTGGGGCCAACGTCCTGACTTTC
CDR3aa: CASRIQGAGANVLTF

v_gene: TRBV5-1
j_gene: TRBJ1-1
abundance: .
d_gene: .
CDR3nt: TGCGCCAGCAGTGGGGATGCGGACACTGAAGCTTTCTTT
CDR3aa: CASSGDADTEAFF

v_gene: TRBV19
j_gene: TRBJ2-1
abundance: .
d_gene: .
CDR3nt: TGTGCCAGTAGTATTGGGGTTAGCTCCTACAATGAGCAGTTCTTC
CDR3aa: CASSIGVSSYNEQFF

v_gene: TRBV6-2/TRBV6-3
j_gene: TRBJ2-2
abundance: .
d_gene: TRBD2
CDR3nt: TGTGCCAGCAGTTACTCGCGCGGGAGGGACACCGGGGAGCTGTTTTTT
CDR3aa: CASSYSRGRDTGELFF

v_gene: TRBV12-3/TRBV12-4
j_gene: TRBJ2-2
abundance: .
d_gene: TRBD1
CDR3nt: TGTGCCAGCAGTTTGGGGACAGGGCGGACCGGGGAGCTGTTTTTT
CDR3aa: CASSLGTGRTGELFF

v_gene: TRBV7-8
j_gene: TRBJ2-5
abundance: .
d_gene: .
CDR3nt: TGTGCCAGCAGCTTAGCGCTGTGGGGACGTCGAAGGACCCAGTACTTC
CDR3aa: CASSLALWGRRRTQYF

v_gene: TRBV29-1
j_gene: TRBJ2-1
abundance: few
d_gene: .
CDR3nt: TGCAGCGTTGGGGCGGATGAGCAGTTCTTC
CDR3aa: CSVGADEQFF

v_gene: TRBV5-1
j_gene: TRBJ2-6
abundance: few
d_gene: .
CDR3nt: TGCGCCAGCAGCGCTCTTCTGGGAGGACAAAGCTCTGGGGCCAACGTCCTGACTTTC
CDR3aa: CASSALLGGQSSGANVLTF

v_gene: TRBV7-3
j_gene: TRBJ1-1
abundance: few
d_gene: .
CDR3nt: TGTGCCAGCAGCCTTGGAGGGTTGGACACTGAAGCTTTCTTT
CDR3aa: CASSLGGLDTEAFF

v_gene: TRBV9
j_gene: TRBJ2-1
abundance: few
d_gene: TRBD2
CDR3nt: TGTGCCAGCAGCGTAGCGGGAGGGGCCAATGAGCAGTTCTTC
CDR3aa: CASSVAGGANEQFF

v_gene: TRBV7-9
j_gene: TRBJ1-6
abundance: .
d_gene: .
CDR3nt: TGTGCCAGCAGCCCCCCCGGGAGAGGGTCACCCCTCCACTTT
CDR3aa: CASSPPGRGSPLHF

v_gene: TRBV12-3/TRBV12-4
j_gene: TRBJ1-2
abundance: .
d_gene: TRBD1
CDR3nt: TGTGCCAGCAGCCTACGACGGCAGGGGGATACAGGTGACGGCTACACCTTC
CDR3aa: CASSLRRQGDTGDGYTF

v_gene: TRBV29-1
j_gene: TRBJ1-1
abundance: few
d_gene: TRBD1
CDR3nt: TGCAGCGTTCAGGACAGGGGTTACACTGAAGCTTTCTTT
CDR3aa: CSVQDRGYTEAFF